Following are 30 T cell receptor beta chains from one sample sequenced in a study of identical twins. TCRdb passed the 5' RACE reads through MiXCR, listing each CDR3 protein once. The data contain 450,000 or so distinct CDR3 sequences, less than 25% of them singletons. Separately, the same data were catalogued under a study of T cells expressing NK-cell markers.

Sequencing input: CD4+ T cells sorted from blood. These receptors originate from a woman in her late teens or twenties in good health.

This clonotype was observed a handful of times. This sequence joins TRBV5-1 and TRBJ2-3, with 7 positions matching TRBD2. Germline-derived CDR1 and CDR2 are SGHRS and YFSETQ. This CDR3 spans 14 amino acids. V dropped 4 bases and J dropped 2; count of bases not matched to a gene: 4. In DNA form, the CDR3 reads TGCGCCAGCAGCGGCACTAGCGCCACAGATACGCAGTATTTT. This gives the protein CASSGTSATDTQYF.

The rearrangement uses TRBV20-1 and TRBJ2-1; D may be TRBD2 (5 bases). The length of the CDR3 is 13 residues. With 2 bases removed from V and 4 bases from J, the gap between germline ends came to 9 bases. CDR1 is DFQATT, CDR2 SNEGSKA, per germline (reference sequence). The CDR3 nucleotides read TGCAGTGCTAGACGTAGCGAGTACAATGAGCAGTTCTTC. Its protein is CSARRSEYNEQFF.

The chain recombines TRBV5-1 with TRBJ2-2; maybe TRBD1 (5 bases). CDR3 length: 15 amino acids. Germline-derived CDR1 and CDR2 are SGHRS and YFSETQ. V lost 2 bases and J lost 0, with 8 bases in between. CDR3 sequence reads: CASSFDSSNTGELFF. CDR3 nucleotides: TGCGCCAGCAGCTTCGACAGCTCGAACACCGGGGAGCTGTTTTTT.

The chain uses TRBV11-3 and TRBJ1-1; D not resolved. The CDR3 sequence is 13 residues long. Germline V gene data show CDR1 as SGHNT and CDR2 as YENEEA. V was shortened by 2 bases and J by 4 bases, with 8 bases between the two germline ends. In nucleotides, the CDR3 is TGTGCCAGCAGCTTAAAGTCGGCCACTGAAGCTTTCTTT. Translated: CASSLKSATEAFF.

The rearrangement links TRBV6-5 to TRBJ1-5; unclear D gene. This CDR3 has 15 amino acids. The germline V and J ends were trimmed by 2 bases and 0 bases, with 8 bases remaining between them. Germline V gene sequence: CDR1 MNHEY, CDR2 SVGAGI. CDR3 bases: TGTGCCAGCAGTTACAGCCACTTTAGCAATCAGCCCCAGCATTTT. Translated, it gives CASSYSHFSNQPQHF.

This clonotype came up a few times. V is TRBV9 and J is TRBJ1-4; 8 bases are shared with TRBD1. J gave up 8 bases and V 3 bases, and 9 bases lay outside the gene matches. CDR3 length equals 15 residues. Germline-derived CDR1 and CDR2 are SGDLS and YYNGEE. The CDR3 DNA follows: TGTGCCAGCAGCGCAAATACAGGGGGAGACGAAAAACTGTTTTTT. Translating it yields CASSANTGGDEKLFF.

V is TRBV6-5 and J is TRBJ1-4, with D maybe TRBD1 (5 bases). Germline V lookup: CDR1 MNHEY, CDR2 SVGAGI. There are 16 residues in the CDR3. With 2 bases removed from V and 3 bases from J, the gap between germline ends came to 13 bases. As DNA, the CDR3 is TGTGCCAGCAGTTACCGGCGGGACCCACCTAATGAAAAACTGTTTTTT. Its protein is CASSYRRDPPNEKLFF.

This clonotype has a handful of counts. The genes are TRBV10-1 and TRBJ2-7; 11 bases map to TRBD1. Germline values: CDR1 WNHNN, CDR2 SYGVQD (reference sequence). J was trimmed by 2 bases and V by 6 bases; bases with no gene match: 9. The CDR3 extends over 16 amino acids. The CDR3 loop reads CASRDNGQGATYEQYF. The DNA for the CDR3 is TGCGCCAGCAGGGATAATGGACAGGGGGCAACCTACGAGCAGTACTTC.

The rearrangement links TRBV20-1 to TRBJ2-7; TRBD1 matches 8 bases. Trimming removed 1 base from V and 10 bases from J; junction bases left unmatched: 6. The CDR3 runs to 12 residues. Germline V lookup: CDR1 DFQATT, CDR2 SNEGSKA (reference sequence). The CDR3 DNA follows: TGCAGTGCTAGAGGACAGGGGTGGGTCCAGTACTTC. This codes for CSARGQGWVQYF.

This clonotype occurred a few times. The chain uses TRBV7-2 and TRBJ2-7; 9 nucleotides agree with TRBD1. Germline V CDR1 and CDR2: SGHTA, FQGNSA. CDR3 length equals 15 residues. V lost 6 bases to trimming and J lost 1 base; unmatched junction nucleotides: 7. The CDR3 DNA reads TGTGCCAGCAGTCGAGACAGGGGGACATCCTACGAGCAGTACTTC. It specifies CASSRDRGTSYEQYF.

This clonotype has just a few counts. The CDR3 bases are TGTGCCAGCAGCCACCTAGCGGGCAATGAGCAGTTCTTC. Protein sequence: CASSHLAGNEQFF. The chain has TRBV3-1 and TRBJ2-1; 8 bases are a match to TRBD2. The CDR3 extends over 13 amino acids. The ends lost 3 bases at V and 6 bases at J; junction bases unmatched: 1. Germline CDR1 is LGHDT and CDR2 is YNNKEL (reference sequence).

This chain connects TRBV18 to TRBJ2-3; either TRBD1 or TRBD2 may fit D (5 bases each). The CDR3 spans 14 residues. Looked up from germline, CDR1 is KGHSH and CDR2 is LQKENI. V was pared by 4 bases and J by 6 bases, with 14 bases between. The chain's CDR3 is CASSQRPGRDTQYF. The DNA for the CDR3 is TGTGCCAGCTCACAGAGACCGGGACGCGATACGCAGTATTTT.

Concerning this clonotype itself: A junction boundary mismatches the germline segment, possibly from a read error. The chain uses TRBV7-2 and TRBJ2-3; D not certain. The CDR3 spans 15 residues. Germline CDR1 and CDR2: SGHTA and FQGNSA. The CDR3 spells CSSSPQIEARDTQYF. The CDR3 DNA reads TGTTCCAGCAGCCCGCAAATAGAGGCGAGGGATACGCAGTATTTT.

This clonotype was found a few times. This CDR3 is missing its conserved last phenylalanine or tryptophan, likely due to a read error. The rearrangement uses TRBV12-3 or TRBV12-4 and TRBJ1-5, with D uncertain. This CDR3 is 11 amino acids long. The V end lost 4 bases, the J end lost 6 bases, and 4 bases lay between the germline ends. DNA of the CDR3: TGTGCCAGCAGTTCAGGTCAGCCCCAGCATCTT. Its translation is CASSSGQPQHL.

A few counts support this clonotype. The rearrangement joins TRBV2 to TRBJ1-5; D may be TRBD1 (5 bases). Germline V gene data show CDR1 as SNHLY and CDR2 as FYNNEI. CDR3 length: 15 amino acids. V lost 6 bases, J lost 6 bases, and 18 bases lay in between. The CDR3 spells CASSGNPGGTQPQHF. The CDR3 DNA sequence: TGTGCCAGCAGCGGAAATCCCGGCGGGACTCAGCCCCAGCATTTT.

The gene calls are TRBV20-1 and TRBJ2-7; weak D call: TRBD2 (6 bases). The V and J ends lost 2 bases and 2 bases respectively, with 16 bases between them. This CDR3 has 15 residues. Germline V gives CDR1 DFQATT, CDR2 SNEGSKA (reference sequence). CDR3 amino acids: CSARPGLGGTYEQYF. CDR3 DNA sequence: TGCAGTGCTAGACCTGGTCTGGGGGGAACCTACGAGCAGTACTTC.

The chain is built from TRBV5-6 and TRBJ1-2; D gene uncertain. V was shortened by 4 bases and J by 7 bases, with 11 bases between the two germline ends. The CDR3 contains 12 residues. Germline V gives CDR1 SGHDT, CDR2 YYEEEE. The CDR3 coding sequence is TGTGCCAGCAGCCCTGTGGAGGGTGGCTACACCTTC. As protein: CASSPVEGGYTF.

The V and J genes are TRBV5-1 and TRBJ2-5; D possibly corresponds to TRBD1 (6 bases). V lost 0 bases and J lost 10, with 7 bases in between. The germline CDR1 and CDR2 sequences are SGHRS and YFSETQ. CDR3 length equals 11 residues. The CDR3: CASSLVGHQYF. CDR3 nucleotide sequence: TGCGCCAGCAGCTTGGTGGGACACCAGTACTTC.

This clonotype was seen a handful of times. J is TRBJ2-1 and V is TRBV3-1; D call uncertain. Germline CDR1 is LGHDT and CDR2 is YNNKEL (reference sequence). CDR3 length: 14 amino acids. Between the trimmed V and J ends, which lost 2 bases and 8 bases, there was a span of 13 bases. As DNA, the CDR3 is TGTGCCAGCAGCCAACGTGGCCCTGCCTATGAGCAGTTCTTC. It translates to CASSQRGPAYEQFF.

This chain uses TRBV27 with TRBJ2-7; D remains unclear. Trimming left V 7 bases short and J 3 bases short, with 10 bases between. Looked up from germline, CDR1 is MNHEY and CDR2 is SMNVEV (reference sequence). CDR3 size: 12 residues. This CDR3 reads CASNVPIYEQYF. Here the CDR3 DNA reads TGTGCCAGCAATGTTCCTATCTACGAGCAGTACTTC.

There are a few counts of this clonotype. This chain links TRBV18 with TRBJ2-1; 7 bases agree with TRBD2. CDR3 length equals 17 residues. Unmatched junction bases numbered 10, after V lost 0 bases and J lost 5 bases. Germline values: CDR1 KGHSH, CDR2 LQKENI. The CDR3 nucleotides read TGTGCCAGCTCACCACCTAGGCCCCTAGCGGAGAACAATGAGCAGTTCTTC. It is translated as CASSPPRPLAENNEQFF.

The CDR3 nucleotides are TGTGCCAGCAGCGTAGAGGCGGCGGGAGCCCTCAATGAGCAGTTCTTC. This encodes CASSVEAAGALNEQFF. The rearrangement links TRBV9 to TRBJ2-1, with 7 bases that match TRBD2. Germline V lookup: CDR1 SGDLS, CDR2 YYNGEE. The length of the CDR3 is 16 residues. J was trimmed by 6 bases and V by 0 bases; bases with no gene match: 9.

This clonotype has more than one count but fewer than ten. The genes are TRBV5-1 and TRBJ2-5; either TRBD1 or TRBD2 may supply D (5 bases each). The CDR3 runs to 13 residues. Between the trimmed V and J ends, which lost 9 bases and 3 bases, there was a span of 15 bases. CDR1 is SGHRS, CDR2 YFSETQ, per germline. As DNA, the CDR3 is TGCGCCACCGCCGGGACGCCAGAAGAGACCCAGTACTTC. Translating it yields CATAGTPEETQYF.

There are a few counts of this clonotype. The J gene is TRBJ2-2, the V gene TRBV12-3 or TRBV12-4; D call uncertain. The CDR3 covers 16 residues. Trimming cost V 4 bases and J 3 bases, with 15 bases left between them. In DNA form, the CDR3 reads TGTGCCAGCAGTTCCCCGAACAATCGGGACACCGGGGAGCTGTTTTTT. Its translation: CASSSPNNRDTGELFF.

This clonotype was observed a single time. The chain carries TRBV19 and TRBJ1-1; D is unresolved. The length of the CDR3 is 14 residues. Per the germline V gene, CDR1 is LNHDA and CDR2 is SQIVND (reference sequence). The V gene lost 5 bases and the J gene lost 0 bases, with 10 bases spanning the gap. The CDR3 DNA reads TGTGCCAGTAGTGCCCCGGTCATGAACACTGAAGCTTTCTTT. Its translation is CASSAPVMNTEAFF.

This clonotype was observed a handful of times. V gene TRBV12-3 or TRBV12-4 combines with J gene TRBJ2-3, with 13 bases that match TRBD2. With 1 base clipped from V and 7 bases from J, the junction kept 8 bases outside the gene matches. The CDR3 is made up of 17 amino acids. CDR3 bases: TGTGCCAGCAGTTTAGGAAGGACTAGCGGGAGAAAGAATACGCAGTATTTT. Translation gives CASSLGRTSGRKNTQYF.

This clonotype occurred a few times. The chain recombines TRBV20-1 with TRBJ2-5; tentatively, D is TRBD2 (5 bases). There are 14 residues in the CDR3. Looked up from germline, CDR1 is DFQATT and CDR2 is SNEGSKA (reference sequence). V gave up 8 bases and J gave up 5 bases, with 21 bases separating them. The DNA for the CDR3 is TGCAGTTACAGAGGTGGGAGACTGGGGGAGACCCAGTACTTC. This translates into CSYRGGRLGETQYF.

The genes are TRBV12-3 or TRBV12-4 and TRBJ2-1; 9 bases match TRBD1. The CDR3 covers 13 residues. V trimming: 6 bases; J trimming: 10 bases; junction bases outside the gene matches: 7. CDR3 nucleotides: TGTGCCAGCAGCGGACAGGGGCCTCGGGAGCAGTTCTTC. Translated: CASSGQGPREQFF.

This chain joins TRBV5-1 and TRBJ1-4, with D possibly being TRBD1 (6 bases). V was pared by 2 bases and J by 5 bases, with 13 bases between. There are 15 residues in the CDR3. Germline CDR1 SGHRS, CDR2 YFSETQ. CDR3 nucleotides: TGCGCCAGCAGCTTCGACAGGCCAGGGAATGAAAAACTGTTTTTT. Protein sequence: CASSFDRPGNEKLFF.

The chain uses TRBV20-1 and TRBJ2-1, with 10 bases that match TRBD1. This CDR3 region has 15 residues. Germline V gene data show CDR1 as DFQATT and CDR2 as SNEGSKA (reference sequence). V shed 4 bases and J 7 bases; nucleotides not matched to a gene: 10. CDR3 bases: TGCAGTGCTACGAAAGCGGGGACAGGGGCTAATGAGCAGTTCTTC. Its protein is CSATKAGTGANEQFF.